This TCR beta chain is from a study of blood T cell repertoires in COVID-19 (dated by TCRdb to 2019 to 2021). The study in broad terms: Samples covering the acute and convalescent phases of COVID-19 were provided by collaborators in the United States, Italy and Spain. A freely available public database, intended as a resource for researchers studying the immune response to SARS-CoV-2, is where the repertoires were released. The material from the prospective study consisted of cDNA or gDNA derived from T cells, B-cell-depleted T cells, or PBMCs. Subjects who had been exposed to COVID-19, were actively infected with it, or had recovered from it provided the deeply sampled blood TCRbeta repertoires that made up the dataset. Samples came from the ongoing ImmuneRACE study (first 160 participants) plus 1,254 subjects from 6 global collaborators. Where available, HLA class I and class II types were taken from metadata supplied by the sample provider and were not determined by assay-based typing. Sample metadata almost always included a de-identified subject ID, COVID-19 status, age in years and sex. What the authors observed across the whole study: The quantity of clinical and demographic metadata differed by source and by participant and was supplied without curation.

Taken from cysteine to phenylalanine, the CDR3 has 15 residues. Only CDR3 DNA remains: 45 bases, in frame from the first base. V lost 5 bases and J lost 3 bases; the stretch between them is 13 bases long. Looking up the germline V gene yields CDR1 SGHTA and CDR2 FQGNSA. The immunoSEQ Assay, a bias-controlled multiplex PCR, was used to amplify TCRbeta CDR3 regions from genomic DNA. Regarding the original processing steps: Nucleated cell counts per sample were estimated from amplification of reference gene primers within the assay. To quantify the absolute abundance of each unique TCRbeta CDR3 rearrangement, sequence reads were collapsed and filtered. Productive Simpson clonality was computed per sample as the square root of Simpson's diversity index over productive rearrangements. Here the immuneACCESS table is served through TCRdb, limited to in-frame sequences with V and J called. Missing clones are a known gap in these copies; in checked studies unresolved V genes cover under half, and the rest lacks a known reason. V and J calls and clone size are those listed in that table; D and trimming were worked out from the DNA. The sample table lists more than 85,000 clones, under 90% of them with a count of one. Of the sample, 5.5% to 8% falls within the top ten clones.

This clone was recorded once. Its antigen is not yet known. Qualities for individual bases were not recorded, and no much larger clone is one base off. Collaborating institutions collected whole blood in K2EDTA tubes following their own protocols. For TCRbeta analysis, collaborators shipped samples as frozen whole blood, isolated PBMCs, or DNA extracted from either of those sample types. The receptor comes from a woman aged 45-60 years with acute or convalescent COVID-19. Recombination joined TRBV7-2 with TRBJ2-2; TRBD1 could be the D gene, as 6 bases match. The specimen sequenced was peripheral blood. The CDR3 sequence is CASSPRRTDTGELFF. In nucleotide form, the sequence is TGTGCCAGCAGCCCGAGGAGGACAGACACCGGGGAGCTGTTTTTT.